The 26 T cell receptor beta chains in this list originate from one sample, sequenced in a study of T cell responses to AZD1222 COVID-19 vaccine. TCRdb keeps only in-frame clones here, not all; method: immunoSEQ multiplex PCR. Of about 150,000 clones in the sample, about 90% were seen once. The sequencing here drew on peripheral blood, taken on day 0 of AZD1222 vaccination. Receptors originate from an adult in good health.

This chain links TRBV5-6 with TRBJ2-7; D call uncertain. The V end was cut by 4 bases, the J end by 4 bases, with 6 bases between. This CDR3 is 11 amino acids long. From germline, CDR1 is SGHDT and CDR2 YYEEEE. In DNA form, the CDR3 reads TGTGCCAGCAGCACCGGGTACGAGCAGTACTTC. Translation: CASSTGYEQYF.

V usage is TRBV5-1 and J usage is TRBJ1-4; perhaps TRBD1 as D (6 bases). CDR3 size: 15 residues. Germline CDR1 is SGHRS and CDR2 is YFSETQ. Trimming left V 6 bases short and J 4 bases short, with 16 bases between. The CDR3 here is CASTRRGAGNEKLFF. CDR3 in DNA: TGCGCCAGCACCCGGAGGGGGGCCGGTAATGAAAAACTGTTTTTT. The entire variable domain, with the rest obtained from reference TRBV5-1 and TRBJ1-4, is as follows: KAGVTQTPRYLIKTRGQQVTLSCSPISGHRSVSWYQQTPGQGLQFLFEYFSETQRNKGNFPGRFSGRQFSNSRSEMNVSTLELGDSALYLCASTRRGAGNEKLFFGSGTQLSVL.

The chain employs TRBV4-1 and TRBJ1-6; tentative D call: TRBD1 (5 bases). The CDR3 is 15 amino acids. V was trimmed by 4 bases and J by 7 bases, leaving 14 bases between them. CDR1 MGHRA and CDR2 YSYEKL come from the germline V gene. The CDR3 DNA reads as TGCGCCAGCAGCCCGATTGGGACGGGAAATTCACCCCTCCACTTT. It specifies CASSPIGTGNSPLHF.

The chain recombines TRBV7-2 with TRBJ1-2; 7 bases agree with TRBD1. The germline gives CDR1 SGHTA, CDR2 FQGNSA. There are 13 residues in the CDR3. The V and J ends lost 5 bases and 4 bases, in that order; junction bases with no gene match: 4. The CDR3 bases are TGTGCCAGCAGCCACCGGGACAGCTATGGCTACACCTTC. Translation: CASSHRDSYGYTF.

The CDR3 region is CAISESKVEQYF. In DNA form, the CDR3 reads TGTGCCATCAGTGAGTCCAAGGTCGAGCAGTACTTC. The chain couples TRBV10-3 to TRBJ2-7; D is unclear. The CDR3 covers 12 residues. V lost 0 bases and J lost 6, with 6 bases in between. In germline, CDR1 is ENHRY, CDR2 SYGVKD.

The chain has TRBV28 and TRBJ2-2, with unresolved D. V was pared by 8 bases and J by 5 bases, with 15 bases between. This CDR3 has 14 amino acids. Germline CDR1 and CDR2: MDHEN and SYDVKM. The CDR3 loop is CASRHSQPTGELFF. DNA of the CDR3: TGTGCCAGCCGTCACTCTCAACCTACCGGGGAGCTGTTTTTT. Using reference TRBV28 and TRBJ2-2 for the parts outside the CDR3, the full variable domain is DVKVTQSSRYLVKRTGEKVFLECVQDMDHENMFWYRQDPGLGLRLIYFSYDVKMKEKGDIPEGYSVSREKKERFSLILESASTNQTSMYLCASRHSQPTGELFFGEGSRLTVL.

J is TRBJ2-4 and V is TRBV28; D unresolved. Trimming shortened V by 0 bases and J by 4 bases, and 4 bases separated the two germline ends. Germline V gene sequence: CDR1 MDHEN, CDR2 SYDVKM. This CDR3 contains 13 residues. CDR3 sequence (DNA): TGTGCCAGCAGTTTATGGGAGAAAAACATTCAGTACTTC. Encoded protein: CASSLWEKNIQYF.

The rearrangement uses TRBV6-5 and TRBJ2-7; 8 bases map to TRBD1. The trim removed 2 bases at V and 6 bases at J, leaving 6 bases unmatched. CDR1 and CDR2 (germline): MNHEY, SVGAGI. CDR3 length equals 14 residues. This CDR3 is CASSYTRTGSEQYF. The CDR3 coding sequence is TGTGCCAGCAGTTACACGCGGACAGGGAGCGAGCAGTACTTC.

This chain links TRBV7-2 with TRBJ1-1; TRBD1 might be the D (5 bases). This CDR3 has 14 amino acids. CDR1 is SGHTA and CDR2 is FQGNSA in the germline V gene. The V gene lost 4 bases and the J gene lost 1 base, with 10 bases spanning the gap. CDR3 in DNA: TGTGCCAGCAGCTGGTGGGGCAGGAACACTGAAGCTTTCTTT. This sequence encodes CASSWWGRNTEAFF.

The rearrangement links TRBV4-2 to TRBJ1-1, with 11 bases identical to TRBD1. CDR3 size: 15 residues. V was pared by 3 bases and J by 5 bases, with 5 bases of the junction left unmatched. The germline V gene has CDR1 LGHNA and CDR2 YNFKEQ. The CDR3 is CASSQPGQGGTEAFF. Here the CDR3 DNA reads TGTGCCAGCAGCCAGCCGGGACAGGGGGGGACTGAAGCTTTCTTT.

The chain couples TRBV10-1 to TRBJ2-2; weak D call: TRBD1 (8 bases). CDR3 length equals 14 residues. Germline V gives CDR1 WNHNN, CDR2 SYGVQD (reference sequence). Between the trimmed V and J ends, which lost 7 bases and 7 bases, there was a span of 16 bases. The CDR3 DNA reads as TGCGCCAGCACTGGACAGGGAGGGGACGGGGAGCTGTTTTTT. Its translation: CASTGQGGDGELFF.

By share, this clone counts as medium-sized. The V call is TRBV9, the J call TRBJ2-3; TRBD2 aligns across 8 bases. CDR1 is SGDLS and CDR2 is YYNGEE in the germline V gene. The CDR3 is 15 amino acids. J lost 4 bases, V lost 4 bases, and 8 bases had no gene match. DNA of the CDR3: TGTGCCAGCAGCACCAGCGGGAGAGGAGCAGATACGCAGTATTTT. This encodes CASSTSGRGADTQYF.

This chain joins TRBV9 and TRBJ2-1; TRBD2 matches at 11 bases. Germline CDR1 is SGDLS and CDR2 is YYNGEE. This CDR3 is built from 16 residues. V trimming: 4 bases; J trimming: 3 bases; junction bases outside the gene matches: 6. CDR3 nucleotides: TGTGCCAGCAGCTCCCCGGGACTAGCGGACTACAATGAGCAGTTCTTC. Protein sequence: CASSSPGLADYNEQFF.

In DNA, the CDR3 is TGCGCCAGCAGCCAAGATAGCGGGGATGAGCAGTTCTTC. This encodes CASSQDSGDEQFF. The chain combines TRBV4-3 with TRBJ2-1; 8 bases line up with TRBD2. The trim removed 0 bases at V and 8 bases at J, leaving 0 bases unmatched. The CDR3 consists of 13 residues. CDR1 and CDR2 from the germline V gene are LGHNA and YSLEER.

CDR3 sequence: CASSQDGQGMLAQHF. The CDR3 region has the DNA TGTGCCAGCAGCCAAGATGGGCAGGGTATGCTGGCCCAGCATTTT. The chain carries TRBV3-1 (or the pseudogene TRBV3-2) and TRBJ1-5; tentative D call: TRBD1 (5 bases). CDR1 LGHDT and CDR2 YNNKEL come from the germline V gene (reference sequence). This CDR3 comprises 15 residues. Deletions cut 0 bases from V and 11 bases from J, with 17 bases between.

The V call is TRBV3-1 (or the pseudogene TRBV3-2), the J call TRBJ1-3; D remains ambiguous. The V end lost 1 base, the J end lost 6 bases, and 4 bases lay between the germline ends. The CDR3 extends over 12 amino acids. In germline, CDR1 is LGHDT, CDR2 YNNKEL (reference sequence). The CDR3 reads CASSQAKNTIYF. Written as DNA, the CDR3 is TGTGCCAGCAGCCAAGCGAAAAACACCATATATTTT.

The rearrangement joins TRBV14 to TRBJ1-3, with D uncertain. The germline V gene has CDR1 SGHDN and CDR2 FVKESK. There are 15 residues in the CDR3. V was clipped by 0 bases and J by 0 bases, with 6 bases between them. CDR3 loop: CASSQESVSGNTIYF. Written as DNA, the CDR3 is TGTGCCAGCAGCCAAGAATCAGTCTCTGGAAACACCATATATTTT. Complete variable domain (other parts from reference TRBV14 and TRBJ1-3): EAGVTQFPSHSVIEKGQTVTLRCDPISGHDNLYWYRRVMGKEIKFLLHFVKESKQDESGMPNNRFLAERTGGTYSTLKVQPAELEDSGVYFCASSQESVSGNTIYFGEGSWLTVV.

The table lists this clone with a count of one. This CDR3 reads CASSEWTVEAFF. The CDR3 region has the DNA TGTGCCAGCAGCGAATGGACAGTTGAAGCTTTCTTT. The V and J genes are TRBV5-5 and TRBJ1-1; TRBD1 might be the D (6 bases). Germline lookup yields CDR1 SGHKS and CDR2 YYEKEE (reference sequence). CDR3 length: 12 amino acids. Trimming took off 4 bases at V and 7 bases at J, with 11 bases between the two ends.

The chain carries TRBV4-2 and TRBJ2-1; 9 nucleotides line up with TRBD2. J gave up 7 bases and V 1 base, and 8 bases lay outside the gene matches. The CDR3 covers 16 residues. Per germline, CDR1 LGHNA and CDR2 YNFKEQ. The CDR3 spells CASSQAGIAGVNEQFF. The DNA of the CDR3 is TGTGCCAGCAGCCAAGCAGGAATAGCGGGAGTTAATGAGCAGTTCTTC.

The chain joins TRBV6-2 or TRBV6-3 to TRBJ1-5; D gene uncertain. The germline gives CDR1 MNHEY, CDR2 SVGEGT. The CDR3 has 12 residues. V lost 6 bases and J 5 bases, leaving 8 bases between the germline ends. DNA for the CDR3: TGTGCCAGCAGCAGCGATTATCAGCCCCAGCATTTT. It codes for CASSSDYQPQHF.

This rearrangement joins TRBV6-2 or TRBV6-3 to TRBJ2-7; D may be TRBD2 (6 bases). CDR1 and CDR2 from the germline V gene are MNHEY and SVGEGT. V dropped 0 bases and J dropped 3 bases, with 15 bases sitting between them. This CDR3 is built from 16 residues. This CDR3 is CASSYSAEGTSYEQYF. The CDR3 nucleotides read TGTGCCAGCAGTTACTCGGCGGAGGGGACGAGCTACGAGCAGTACTTC.

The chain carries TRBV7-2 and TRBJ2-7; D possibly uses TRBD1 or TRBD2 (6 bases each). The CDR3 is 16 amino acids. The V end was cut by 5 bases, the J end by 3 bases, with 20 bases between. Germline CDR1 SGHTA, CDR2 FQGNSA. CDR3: CASSLRWGADFYEQYF. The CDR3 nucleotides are TGTGCCAGCAGCCTCCGTTGGGGGGCTGACTTCTACGAGCAGTACTTC.

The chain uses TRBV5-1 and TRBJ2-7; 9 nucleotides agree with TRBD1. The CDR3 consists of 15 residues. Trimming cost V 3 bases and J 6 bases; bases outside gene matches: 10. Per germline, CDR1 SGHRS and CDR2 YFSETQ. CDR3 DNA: TGCGCCAGCAGCTGGGGGGACAGGGAAGGATCCGAGCAGTACTTC. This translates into CASSWGDREGSEQYF.

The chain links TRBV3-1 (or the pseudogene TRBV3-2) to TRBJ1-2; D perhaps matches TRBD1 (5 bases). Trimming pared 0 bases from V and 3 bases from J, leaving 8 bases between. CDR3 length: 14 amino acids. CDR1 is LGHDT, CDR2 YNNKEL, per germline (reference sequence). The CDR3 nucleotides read TGTGCCAGCAGCCAAGATACAGGCCACTATGGCTACACCTTC. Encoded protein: CASSQDTGHYGYTF.

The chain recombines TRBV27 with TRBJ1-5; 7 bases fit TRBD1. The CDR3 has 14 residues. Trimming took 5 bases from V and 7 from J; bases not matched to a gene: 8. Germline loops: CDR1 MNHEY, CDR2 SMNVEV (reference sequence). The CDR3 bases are TGTGCCAGCAGTCACAACAGGGGTGGACAGCCCCAGCATTTT. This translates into CASSHNRGGQPQHF.

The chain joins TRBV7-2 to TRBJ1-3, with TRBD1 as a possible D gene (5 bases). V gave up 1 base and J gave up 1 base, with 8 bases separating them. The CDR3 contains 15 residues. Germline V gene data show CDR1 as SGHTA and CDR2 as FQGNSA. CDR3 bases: TGTGCCAGCAGCTTAGTTGGGGGGTCTGGAAACACCATATATTTT. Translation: CASSLVGGSGNTIYF.